The following is a T cell receptor beta chain sequence with its context. Its cognate antigen has yet to be identified. No quality values exist for individual bases; no much larger clone is one base distant. This entry belongs to a study of blood T cell repertoires in COVID-19 (dated by TCRdb to the early 2020s). Turning to the overall study: The collaborator samples originated in the United States, Italy and Spain and spanned the acute and convalescent phases of COVID-19. The prospective study material was composed of cDNA or gDNA derived from T cells, B-cell-depleted T cells, or PBMCs. Deeply sampled blood TCRbeta repertoires from subjects exposed to, actively infected with, or recovered from COVID-19 were included in the dataset. The repertoires were released in a freely available public database intended as a resource for research on the immune response to SARS-CoV-2. Samples came from the ongoing ImmuneRACE study (first 160 participants) plus 1,254 subjects from 6 global collaborators. Sample metadata almost always included a de-identified subject ID, COVID-19 status, age in years and sex. HLA class I and class II types, where available, came from metadata supplied by the sample provider rather than from assay-based typing.

V and J are trimmed by 1 base and 1 base, and the gene matches miss 2 bases of the junction. From the germline V gene (reference sequence), CDR1 is GTSNPN and CDR2 is SVGIG. The CDR3 runs 16 amino acids, cysteine and phenylalanine included. The entry retains the CDR3 DNA only, 48 bases that are in frame from base 1. TCRbeta CDR3 regions were amplified from genomic DNA using the immunoSEQ Assay, a bias-controlled multiplex PCR. The authors processed their data as follows. The number of nucleated cells in each sample was estimated by amplification of reference gene primers within the assay. To quantify the absolute abundance of each unique TCRbeta CDR3 rearrangement, sequence reads were collapsed and filtered. For each sample, productive Simpson clonality was calculated as the square root of Simpson's diversity index across productive rearrangements. Not all clones reach the TCRdb copy of this immuneACCESS table, which keeps in-frame sequences only. Checked studies attribute under half of the gap to unresolved V genes and leave the rest unexplained. Clone size and the V and J calls come from that table; the DNA yielded D and trimming. The sample has approximately 350,000 clones on record, roughly 90% of them singletons. The ten largest account for 7.1% of the sample.

General study outcomes and caveats: How much clinical and demographic metadata was included differed by source and by participant, and the metadata was provided uncurated.

At one collaborating source in Seattle, patients were enrolled during active infection and were followed longitudinally through the course of disease. The collaborating institutions used their own protocols to collect whole blood in K2EDTA tubes. For TCRbeta analysis, collaborators shipped samples as frozen whole blood, isolated PBMCs, or DNA extracted from either of those sample types. The rearrangement joined TRBV30 to TRBJ2-3, with 13 bases matching TRBD2. This receptor was taken from a woman aged 55-69 years with COVID-19, enrolled during active disease. The sample was peripheral blood. The nucleotides are TGTGCCTGGAGTGGACTAGCGGGGGGACGCACAGATACGCAGTATTTT. This yields the protein CAWSGLAGGRTDTQYF.